The present entry profiles one TCR beta chain with its context. These data originate in a study of control samples from healthy donors and cancer patients. The CDR3 consists of 12 residues. Germline V gene lookup returns CDR1 SGDLS and CDR2 YYNGEE. V was trimmed by 4 bases and J by 4 bases, leaving 8 bases between them. Only in-frame clones appear in the TCRdb table, and some are missing; sequencing was by immunoSEQ multiplex PCR. The sample comprises about 98,000 clones, roughly 86% of which are singletons, and approximately 2% rests with the top ten. The receptor was isolated from a man between 60 and 75 years old in good health. J is TRBJ2-5 and V is TRBV9; weak D call: TRBD2 (7 bases). The sequencing sample was made of blood. Written as DNA, the CDR3 is TGTGCCAGCAGCAGGGGGGGAGAGACCCAGTACTTC. Encoded protein: CASSRGGETQYF.